This paragraph reports one T cell receptor beta chain. The authors' processing: From reference gene primer amplification, estimates of nucleated cell counts were derived. TCRdb's copy holds only in-frame clones and misses some; the assay was immunoSEQ multiplex PCR. That table gives V, J and clone size, and the DNA gave D and trimming. The table has about 240,000 clones, 88% seen once; the top ten hold roughly 0.8%. This sample is drawn from a study of blood T cell repertoires in COVID-19. Looking at the study overall: Nucleic acid was either cDNA or gDNA, and it came from T cells, B-cell-depleted T cells, or PBMCs.

V shed 3 bases and J shed 3 bases, with 17 bases lying between them. This CDR3 is built from 16 residues. Germline V gives CDR1 SGHDN, CDR2 FVKESK. The chain uses TRBV14 and TRBJ1-1, with D hard to call. Sequenced sample: peripheral blood. The clonotype comes from a woman in her twenties or thirties with acute or convalescent COVID-19. Here the CDR3 reads CASSQDLPGLDTEAFF. The CDR3 DNA reads as TGTGCCAGCAGCCAGGATCTCCCGGGTTTGGACACTGAAGCTTTCTTT.